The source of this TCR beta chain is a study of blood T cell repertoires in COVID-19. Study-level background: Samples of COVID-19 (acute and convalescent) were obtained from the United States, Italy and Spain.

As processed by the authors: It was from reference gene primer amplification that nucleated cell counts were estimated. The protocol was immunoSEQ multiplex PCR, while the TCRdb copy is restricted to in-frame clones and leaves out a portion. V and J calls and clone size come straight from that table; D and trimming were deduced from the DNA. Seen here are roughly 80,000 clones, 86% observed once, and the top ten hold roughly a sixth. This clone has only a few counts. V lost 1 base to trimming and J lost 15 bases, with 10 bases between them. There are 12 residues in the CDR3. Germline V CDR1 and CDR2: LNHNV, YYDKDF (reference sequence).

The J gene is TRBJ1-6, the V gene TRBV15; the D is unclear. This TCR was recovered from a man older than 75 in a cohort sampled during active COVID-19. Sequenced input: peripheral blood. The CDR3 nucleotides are TGTGCCACCAGCAGAGCAGGTACATACCTCCACTTT. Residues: CATSRAGTYLHF.